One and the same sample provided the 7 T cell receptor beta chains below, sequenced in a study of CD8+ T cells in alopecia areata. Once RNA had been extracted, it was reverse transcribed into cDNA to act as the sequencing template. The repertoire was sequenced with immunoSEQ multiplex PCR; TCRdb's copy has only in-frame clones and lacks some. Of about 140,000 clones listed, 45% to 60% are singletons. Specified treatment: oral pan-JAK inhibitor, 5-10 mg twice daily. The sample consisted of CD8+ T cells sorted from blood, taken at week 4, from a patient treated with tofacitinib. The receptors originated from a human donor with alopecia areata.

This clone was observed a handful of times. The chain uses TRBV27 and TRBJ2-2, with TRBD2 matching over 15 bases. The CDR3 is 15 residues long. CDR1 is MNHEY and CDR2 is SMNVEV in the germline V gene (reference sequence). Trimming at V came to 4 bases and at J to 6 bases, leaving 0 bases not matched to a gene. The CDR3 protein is CASSWTSGGAGELFF. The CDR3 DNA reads TGTGCCAGCAGTTGGACTAGCGGGGGGGCCGGGGAGCTGTTTTTT.

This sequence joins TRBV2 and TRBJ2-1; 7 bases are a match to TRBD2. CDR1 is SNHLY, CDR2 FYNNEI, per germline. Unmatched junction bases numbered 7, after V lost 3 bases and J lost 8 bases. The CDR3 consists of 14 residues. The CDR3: CASSDREGQDEQFF. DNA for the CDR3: TGTGCCAGCAGTGACAGGGAGGGTCAGGATGAGCAGTTCTTC.

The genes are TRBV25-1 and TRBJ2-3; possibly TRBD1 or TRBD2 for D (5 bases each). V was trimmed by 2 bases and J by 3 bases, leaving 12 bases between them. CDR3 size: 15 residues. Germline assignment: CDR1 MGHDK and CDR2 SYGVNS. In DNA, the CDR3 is TGTGCCAGCAGTGAAGAGGGACGATGGACAGATACGCAGTATTTT. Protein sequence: CASSEEGRWTDTQYF. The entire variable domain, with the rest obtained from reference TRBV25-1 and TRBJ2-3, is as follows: EADIYQTPRYLVIGTGKKITLECSQTMGHDKMYWYQQDPGMELHLIHYSYGVNSTEKGDLSSESTVSRIRTEHFPLTLESARPSHTSQYLCASSEEGRWTDTQYFGPGTRLTVL.

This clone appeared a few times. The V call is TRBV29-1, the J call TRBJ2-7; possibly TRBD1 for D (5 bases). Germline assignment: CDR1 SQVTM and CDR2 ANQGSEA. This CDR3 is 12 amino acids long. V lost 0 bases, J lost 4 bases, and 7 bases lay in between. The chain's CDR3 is CSVEETDYEQYF. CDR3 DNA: TGCAGCGTTGAAGAGACAGATTACGAGCAGTACTTC.

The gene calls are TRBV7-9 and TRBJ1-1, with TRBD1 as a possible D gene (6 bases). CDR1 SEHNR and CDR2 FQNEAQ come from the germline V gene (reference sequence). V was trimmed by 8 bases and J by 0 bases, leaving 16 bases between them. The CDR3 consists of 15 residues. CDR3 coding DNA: TGTGCCAGCTCCCTAATCAGGGGAGTGAACACTGAAGCTTTCTTT. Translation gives CASSLIRGVNTEAFF.

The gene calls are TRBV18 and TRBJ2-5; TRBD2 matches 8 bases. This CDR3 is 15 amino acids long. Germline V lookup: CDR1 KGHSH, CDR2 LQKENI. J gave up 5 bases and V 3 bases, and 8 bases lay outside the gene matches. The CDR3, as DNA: TGTGCCAGCTCACCCGAGCGGGGGCCGTGGGAGACCCAGTACTTC. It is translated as CASSPERGPWETQYF.

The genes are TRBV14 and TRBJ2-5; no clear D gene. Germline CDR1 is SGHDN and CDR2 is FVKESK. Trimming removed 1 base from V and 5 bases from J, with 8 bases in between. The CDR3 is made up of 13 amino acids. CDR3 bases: TGTGCCAGCAGCCAAGGGATCTGGGAGACCCAGTACTTC. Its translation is CASSQGIWETQYF.